One sample yielded the 12 T cell receptor beta chains listed below, sequenced in a study of blood T cells in healthy people across ages. Together with a sample-barcoded 5' primer, a J-beta primer mix was included in a second PCR lasting about 7 to 11 cycles. TCRdb reprocessed the 5' RACE reads with MiXCR, giving one entry per CDR3 protein. The profile shows 1.8 million or so distinct CDR3 sequences, approximately 39% of them singletons. Specimen: blood. These receptors were obtained from a human donor in good health.

The J gene is TRBJ2-4, the V gene TRBV6-1; 7 bases match TRBD1. Trimming removed 1 base from V and 5 bases from J; junction bases left unmatched: 8. Germline V gene lookup returns CDR1 MNHNS and CDR2 SASEGT. CDR3 length: 16 residues. The CDR3 DNA sequence: TGTGCCAGCAGTGAAGACTCTGGGCAGGGGGAAAACATTCAGTACTTC. Translated, it gives CASSEDSGQGENIQYF.

This clonotype was counted only a few times. CDR3 region: CASSQVLTTGAVRNTF. The CDR3 DNA is TGTGCCAGCAGCCAAGTCCTCACGACAGGGGCCGTCCGCAACACCTTC. The rearrangement links TRBV4-2 to TRBJ1-2, with 8 bases identical to TRBD1. V trimming: 1 base; J trimming: 12 bases; junction bases outside the gene matches: 16. This CDR3 is built from 16 residues. The V gene's germline CDR1 is LGHNA and CDR2 YNFKEQ.

On this clonotype: Sequence at one end of the junction differs from germline and may be a read error. The CDR3 loop is CASSVTGGWSSYNEQFF. The CDR3 DNA sequence: TGTGCTAGCAGCGTTACAGGGGGCTGGAGCTCCTACAATGAGCAGTTCTTC. This sequence joins TRBV9 and TRBJ2-1; 9 nucleotides agree with TRBD1. The CDR3 is made up of 17 amino acids. Germline values: CDR1 SGDLS, CDR2 YYNGEE.

V and J are TRBV20-1 and TRBJ2-4, with D perhaps assigned TRBD1 or TRBD2 (6 bases each). The end of the DNA is better explained by TRBJ2-7, so the J call may be wrong. Germline V gives CDR1 DFQATT, CDR2 SNEGSKA (reference sequence). This CDR3 comprises 17 residues. The CDR3 here is CSARNIGGGEGSYEQYF. DNA of the CDR3: TGCAGTGCTAGAAACATTGGAGGGGGAGAAGGATCCTACGAGCAGTACTTC.

J is TRBJ2-1 and V is TRBV4-1, with TRBD1 as a possible D gene (6 bases). In germline, CDR1 is MGHRA, CDR2 YSYEKL. V was cut by 1 base and J by 8 bases, with 21 bases left in between. This CDR3 region has 17 residues. CDR3 DNA: TGCGCCAGCAGCCAAGTTAGTATTGGGGGCGAGGGGTATGAGCAGTTCTTC. This gives the protein CASSQVSIGGEGYEQFF.

This clonotype occurred a few times. CDR3 DNA: TGCGCCAGCAGCCCCTCCCTTAGCTCCTACGAGCAGTACTTC. This gives the protein CASSPSLSSYEQYF. The chain recombines TRBV5-1 with TRBJ2-7; D is uncertain. The germline V gene has CDR1 SGHRS and CDR2 YFSETQ. The CDR3 sequence is 14 residues long. V was trimmed by 4 bases and J by 0 bases, leaving 11 bases between them.

V gene TRBV4-3 combines with J gene TRBJ1-2; 7 bases line up with TRBD1. Germline CDR1 is LGHNA and CDR2 is YSLEER. The trim removed 4 bases at V and 8 bases at J, leaving 10 bases unmatched. The CDR3 extends over 14 amino acids. CDR3 bases: TGCGCCAGCAGCCCTTGGACAGGAAGTGACGGCTACACCTTC. Amino acid sequence: CASSPWTGSDGYTF.

This clonotype appeared a few times. The rearrangement joins TRBV4-3 to TRBJ2-5; D could derive from TRBD1 or TRBD2 (5 bases each). The CDR3 length is 15 residues. The germline V gene encodes CDR1 LGHNA and CDR2 YSLEER. The germline V and J ends were trimmed by 1 base and 4 bases, with 13 bases remaining between them. The CDR3 DNA follows: TGCGCCAGCAGCCAAGTGGCCGGGGACGGAGAGACCCAGTACTTC. This translates into CASSQVAGDGETQYF.

The chain has TRBV5-1 and TRBJ2-3, with 7 bases aligning to TRBD1. V was pared by 4 bases and J by 3 bases, with 14 bases of the junction left unmatched. This CDR3 comprises 17 residues. Germline V lookup: CDR1 SGHRS, CDR2 YFSETQ. CDR3 protein: CASSPGQALTLTDTQYF. As DNA, the CDR3 is TGCGCCAGCAGCCCTGGACAGGCCTTAACTTTAACAGATACGCAGTATTTT.

This clonotype was seen only a few times. This chain uses TRBV29-1 with TRBJ2-3; 7 bases agree with TRBD1. The CDR3 length is 15 residues. Germline V CDR1 and CDR2: SQVTM, ANQGSEA. V was pared by 5 bases and J by 0 bases, with 8 bases of the junction left unmatched. CDR3 protein: CSVRWGQKSTDTQYF. The CDR3 DNA sequence: TGCAGCGTTAGGTGGGGACAGAAGAGCACAGATACGCAGTATTTT.

This clonotype has a handful of counts. This chain joins TRBV4-1 and TRBJ1-1; D is unclear. Germline assignment: CDR1 MGHRA and CDR2 YSYEKL. The CDR3 length is 15 residues. V gave up 4 bases and J gave up 1 base, with 13 bases separating them. DNA of the CDR3: TGCGCCAGCAGCCTACTGCCGACGGAGAACACTGAAGCTTTCTTT. Protein: CASSLLPTENTEAFF.

This clonotype was observed a few times. The chain is built from TRBV15 and TRBJ1-5, with no clear D. The germline gives CDR1 LNHNV, CDR2 YYDKDF (reference sequence). CDR3 size: 16 residues. Trimming removed 1 base from V and 0 bases from J, with 10 bases in between. CDR3 residues: CATSRGDGDSNQPQHF. The CDR3 nucleotides are TGTGCCACCAGCAGAGGGGATGGAGATAGCAATCAGCCCCAGCATTTT.